Below, 32 T cell receptor beta chains from the same sample are listed, as sequenced in a study of Ad26.COV2.S vaccination and SARS-CoV-2 variants. Sample treatment: 19 received Ad26.COV2.S at low or high dose, single or two shots; several received placebo; per-sample allocation not given. Day 63 following the first vaccine or placebo injection was when the samples were taken. Some clones are missing from TCRdb's copy, which holds only in-frame ones; the method was immunoSEQ multiplex PCR. The sample has 300,000 to 350,000 clones; 88% are singletons. The source was peripheral blood, collected in a trial of Ad26.COV2.S vaccine versus placebo. These receptors came from a person aged 18 to 59 who received the Ad26.COV2.S COVID-19 vaccine or a placebo.

This chain connects TRBV5-4 to TRBJ2-2; TRBD1 might be the D (6 bases). The germline V and J ends were trimmed by 6 bases and 0 bases, with 9 bases remaining between them. CDR1 is SGHNT and CDR2 is YYREEE in the germline V gene (reference sequence). The CDR3 covers 14 residues. CDR3 DNA sequence: TGTGCCAGCAAGGACAGTTCGAACACCGGGGAGCTGTTTTTT. It yields the protein CASKDSSNTGELFF.

The J gene is TRBJ1-5, the V gene TRBV4-3; no clear D. The CDR3 loop spans 14 amino acids. CDR1 and CDR2 (germline): LGHNA, YSLEER. Trimming stripped 0 bases from V and 9 bases from J, with 12 bases between. CDR3 sequence: CASSQDLGEVPQHF. Written as DNA, the CDR3 is TGCGCCAGCAGCCAAGATTTAGGTGAGGTGCCCCAGCATTTT.

The J gene is TRBJ1-3, the V gene TRBV6-4; TRBD1 matches at 7 bases. Germline V gives CDR1 MRHNA, CDR2 SNTAGT. The CDR3 totals 14 residues. V lost 7 bases, J lost 6 bases, and 9 bases stayed unmatched. The CDR3 loop reads CASKQGSLENTIYF. As DNA, the CDR3 is TGTGCCAGCAAACAGGGGAGCCTGGAAAACACCATATATTTT.

This chain connects TRBV10-3 to TRBJ2-3, with 8 bases that match TRBD1. CDR3 size: 16 residues. The trim removed 0 bases at V and 1 base at J, leaving 3 bases unmatched. In germline, CDR1 is ENHRY, CDR2 SYGVKD. The CDR3 bases are TGTGCCATCAGTGAGTCCCCGGGACAGGGCACAGATACGCAGTATTTT. Amino acid sequence: CAISESPGQGTDTQYF.

V is TRBV7-9 and J is TRBJ2-2, with 7 nucleotides matching TRBD1. The germline V gene encodes CDR1 SEHNR and CDR2 FQNEAQ (reference sequence). Germline trimming cut 1 base from V and 4 bases from J; bases unmatched to any gene: 3. The CDR3 runs 15 residues. CDR3: CASSLGGGGTGELFF. The CDR3 region has the DNA TGTGCCAGCAGCTTAGGAGGGGGCGGCACCGGGGAGCTGTTTTTT.

The chain couples TRBV6-5 to TRBJ1-2; maybe TRBD1 (6 bases). The germline gives CDR1 MNHEY, CDR2 SVGAGI. The CDR3 length is 14 residues. V lost 2 bases, J lost 6 bases, and 13 bases lay in between. CDR3 loop: CASSYRPRGNGYTF. As DNA, the CDR3 is TGTGCCAGCAGTTACCGTCCTAGGGGGAATGGCTACACCTTC.

This rearrangement joins TRBV4-2 to TRBJ2-7; the D gene is possibly TRBD1 (6 bases). The CDR3 is 16 residues long. Per germline, CDR1 LGHNA and CDR2 YNFKEQ. Deletions cut 1 base from V and 1 base from J, with 14 bases between. DNA of the CDR3: TGTGCCAGCAGCCAAGTCGCAGGGGTGGAGTCCTACGAGCAGTACTTC. This encodes CASSQVAGVESYEQYF.

Comments on this clone: Other DNA sequences of this sample code for an identical CDR3. The chain is built from TRBV12-3 or TRBV12-4 and TRBJ1-1; D unclear. The germline V and J ends were trimmed by 6 bases and 1 base, with 9 bases remaining between them. This CDR3 comprises 13 residues. Written as DNA, the CDR3 is TGTGCCAGCAGCCTTACCGGGAACACTGAAGCTTTCTTT. Translated: CASSLTGNTEAFF.

The gene calls are TRBV2 and TRBJ1-2; D perhaps matches TRBD1 (5 bases). In germline, CDR1 is SNHLY, CDR2 FYNNEI. Trimming stripped 9 bases from V and 0 bases from J, with 8 bases between. The CDR3 length is 12 residues. The CDR3 protein is CARGVPNYGYTF. The DNA for the CDR3 is TGTGCCAGGGGGGTCCCTAACTATGGCTACACCTTC.

This clone appeared a single time. Other DNA sequences within the sample encode an identical CDR3. The chain couples TRBV7-2 to TRBJ1-5; no clear D gene. Germline CDR1 SGHTA, CDR2 FQGNSA. Deletions cut 1 base from V and 2 bases from J, with 9 bases between. This CDR3 contains 15 residues. The CDR3 nucleotides are TGTGCCAGCAGCTTAGTGGCAGGAGGCAATCAGCCCCAGCATTTT. This sequence encodes CASSLVAGGNQPQHF. The complete variable domain, with remaining parts taken from reference TRBV7-2 and TRBJ1-5, reads GAGVSQSPSNKVTEKGKDVELRCDPISGHTALYWYRQSLGQGLEFLIYFQGNSAPDKSGLPSDRFSAERTGGSVSTLTIQRTQQEDSAVYLCASSLVAGGNQPQHFGDGTRLSIL.

This clone showed up just once. J is TRBJ2-3 and V is TRBV27; D uncertain. V dropped 5 bases and J dropped 0 bases, with 12 bases sitting between them. Germline CDR1 is MNHEY and CDR2 is SMNVEV (reference sequence). The length of the CDR3 is 15 residues. Here the CDR3 reads CASSLRAPSTDTQYF. Here the CDR3 DNA reads TGTGCCAGCAGTCTCCGGGCCCCGAGCACAGATACGCAGTATTTT.

The chain links TRBV5-1 to TRBJ2-7, with 8 bases that match TRBD1. This CDR3 spans 16 amino acids. CDR1 SGHRS and CDR2 YFSETQ come from the germline V gene. Unmatched junction bases numbered 13, after V lost 3 bases and J lost 5 bases. The CDR3 spells CASSWTRDRRYHEQYF. The CDR3 DNA follows: TGCGCCAGCAGCTGGACCCGGGACAGGAGATACCACGAGCAGTACTTC.

The chain recombines TRBV15 with TRBJ2-4, with 11 bases matching TRBD1. J lost 1 base, V lost 3 bases, and 11 bases had no gene match. The germline V gene has CDR1 LNHNV and CDR2 YYDKDF (reference sequence). The CDR3 is 19 residues long. CDR3 in amino acids: CATSSRRDRGLVAKNIQYF. DNA for the CDR3: TGTGCCACCAGCAGTCGTAGGGACAGGGGGTTGGTTGCCAAAAACATTCAGTACTTC.

V is TRBV7-3 and J is TRBJ2-1; perhaps D is TRBD1 or TRBD2 (5 bases each). Trimming took off 0 bases at V and 0 bases at J, with 9 bases between the two ends. Germline-derived CDR1 and CDR2 are SGHTA and FQGTGA. The CDR3 is 16 residues long. CDR3 nucleotides: TGTGCCAGCAGCTTAACTCCGGGACCCTCCTACAATGAGCAGTTCTTC. Translating gives CASSLTPGPSYNEQFF.

The J gene is TRBJ2-1, the V gene TRBV4-1; 10 nucleotides line up with TRBD2. The V gene end was trimmed by 0 bases and the J gene end by 9 bases; junction bases not matched to a gene: 8. CDR3 length: 16 residues. Germline V CDR1 and CDR2: MGHRA, YSYEKL. The CDR3 loop reads CASSQDSSGSRGEQFF. CDR3 DNA: TGCGCCAGCAGCCAAGATTCTAGCGGGAGTCGTGGTGAGCAGTTCTTC.

The chain joins TRBV18 to TRBJ2-7; no definite D call. The CDR3 loop spans 13 amino acids. V was shortened by 5 bases and J by 5 bases, with 13 bases between the two germline ends. Germline lookup yields CDR1 KGHSH and CDR2 LQKENI. The CDR3: CASSASSANEQYF. In DNA form, the CDR3 reads TGTGCCAGCTCAGCATCATCGGCCAACGAGCAGTACTTC.

Points on this clone: This same CDR3 is encoded by further DNA sequences in the sample. This rearrangement joins TRBV30 to TRBJ1-1, with a weak D call TRBD1 (5 bases). The CDR3 has 14 amino acids. Trimming took off 0 bases at V and 2 bases at J, with 10 bases between the two ends. CDR1 and CDR2 from the germline V gene are GTSNPN and SVGIG (reference sequence). The CDR3, as DNA: TGTGCCTGGAGTGTAGGGCAGGGAAACACTGAAGCTTTCTTT. This sequence encodes CAWSVGQGNTEAFF.

At least ten counts were recorded for this clone. The CDR3 bases are TGTGCCAGCAGCTTGGACCCCGGGACATCTTCCACCTACGAGCAGTACTTC. Translation gives CASSLDPGTSSTYEQYF. The chain joins TRBV5-8 to TRBJ2-7, with D perhaps matching TRBD1 (6 bases). Trimming took off 0 bases at V and 2 bases at J, with 18 bases between the two ends. The CDR3 has 17 residues. Germline CDR1 SGHTS, CDR2 YDEGEE. The full variable domain, its missing parts supplied by reference TRBV5-8 and TRBJ2-7, is EAGVTQSPTHLIKTRGQQATLRCSPISGHTSVYWYQQALGLGLQFLLWYDEGEERNRGNFPPRFSGRQFPNYSSELNVNALELEDSALYLCASSLDPGTSSTYEQYFGPGTRLTVT.

The V gene is TRBV4-1, the J gene TRBJ2-5; 9 nucleotides agree with TRBD1. The CDR3 consists of 16 residues. Germline CDR1 MGHRA, CDR2 YSYEKL. Trimming removed 1 base from V and 1 base from J; junction bases left unmatched: 4. This CDR3 is CASSQGQGVFQETQYF. The CDR3 DNA sequence: TGCGCCAGCAGCCAAGGACAGGGGGTGTTCCAAGAGACCCAGTACTTC.

The chain joins TRBV14 to TRBJ2-7; TRBD2 matches 8 bases. The J segment lost 3 bases and the V segment lost 4 bases, leaving 17 bases of the junction unmatched. This CDR3 has 18 amino acids. CDR1 is SGHDN, CDR2 FVKESK, per germline. The CDR3 spells CASSPGVAGPIMDYEQYF. In nucleotides, the CDR3 is TGTGCCAGCAGCCCGGGGGTAGCGGGACCGATAATGGACTACGAGCAGTACTTC.

The V call is TRBV25-1, the J call TRBJ2-4, with D possibly being TRBD1 (5 bases). The V and J ends lost 1 base and 1 base respectively, with 11 bases between them. The germline gives CDR1 MGHDK, CDR2 SYGVNS. The CDR3 consists of 16 residues. The CDR3 DNA is TGTGCCAGCAGTGAATCTGGGCAGGGTGCCAAAAACATTCAGTACTTC. Translating gives CASSESGQGAKNIQYF.

The gene calls are TRBV27 and TRBJ1-2; 8 bases line up with TRBD1. V shed 7 bases, J shed 1 base, and the junction held 17 bases outside the gene matches. Germline CDR1 is MNHEY and CDR2 is SMNVEV (reference sequence). The CDR3 spans 18 residues. In nucleotides, the CDR3 is TGTGCCAGCACCAGAAAAGCAGGGGGCGCTCCATATAACTATGGCTACACCTTC. The encoded protein is CASTRKAGGAPYNYGYTF.

The gene calls are TRBV6-5 and TRBJ1-1; no definite D call. Germline CDR1 reads MNHEY; CDR2 reads SVGAGI. The V end lost 5 bases, the J end lost 0 bases, and 7 bases lay between the germline ends. This CDR3 contains 13 residues. Here the CDR3 reads CASSPQVNTEAFF. The CDR3 DNA is TGTGCCAGCAGTCCTCAGGTGAACACTGAAGCTTTCTTT.

The chain combines TRBV10-3 with TRBJ1-4, with 10 bases identical to TRBD1. The V segment lost 4 bases and the J segment 10 bases; nucleotides outside the gene matches: 15. The germline gives CDR1 ENHRY, CDR2 SYGVKD. The CDR3 length is 17 residues. The CDR3, as DNA: TGTGCCATCAGTGGAACGCCCGACAGGGGGCGTAGGGTAAAACTGTTTTTT. Protein: CAISGTPDRGRRVKLFF.

V and J are TRBV19 and TRBJ2-1; D is unclear. This CDR3 has 16 residues. Between the trimmed V and J ends, which lost 3 bases and 0 bases, there was a span of 12 bases. Looked up from germline, CDR1 is LNHDA and CDR2 is SQIVND (reference sequence). CDR3 in DNA: TGTGCCAGTAGTATTATAGCTCGTAGCTCCTACAATGAGCAGTTCTTC. Encoded protein: CASSIIARSSYNEQFF.

The rearrangement links TRBV7-2 to TRBJ2-1; the match to TRBD2 covers 10 bases. The V gene's germline CDR1 is SGHTA and CDR2 FQGNSA. The CDR3 is 17 amino acids. J lost 1 base, V lost 4 bases, and 7 bases had no gene match. The CDR3 region has the DNA TGTGCCAGCAGCTCTCAAGCAGCGGGAGGGTCCTACAATGAGCAGTTCTTC. Its translation: CASSSQAAGGSYNEQFF.

The chain uses TRBV18 and TRBJ2-2; 8 positions match TRBD1. V dropped 3 bases and J dropped 4; count of bases not matched to a gene: 1. CDR1 and CDR2 from the germline V gene are KGHSH and LQKENI. The CDR3 is 14 amino acids. CDR3 nucleotide sequence: TGTGCCAGCTCACCGACAGGGGTCACCGGGGAGCTGTTTTTT. This translates into CASSPTGVTGELFF.

The J gene is TRBJ2-7, the V gene TRBV7-3; 8 nucleotides align to TRBD2. Germline CDR1 and CDR2: SGHTA and FQGTGA. The length of the CDR3 is 15 residues. V lost 2 bases and J lost 2; bases outside the gene matches: 5. In nucleotides, the CDR3 is TGTGCCAGCAGCTTAGGTGGCGGGGGGACCTACGAGCAGTACTTC. Protein: CASSLGGGGTYEQYF.

The chain uses TRBV21-1 and TRBJ2-4. TRBV21-1 is flagged as a pseudogene. The CDR3 length is 13 residues. The CDR3 region is CASSKVAKNIQYF. In DNA, the CDR3 is TGTGCCAGCAGCAAAGTGGCCAAAAACATTCAGTACTTC.

The chain links TRBV3-1 (or the pseudogene TRBV3-2) to TRBJ1-6, with D unresolved. CDR1 and CDR2 from the germline V gene are LGHDT and YNNKEL (reference sequence). This CDR3 is 14 amino acids long. The germline V and J ends were trimmed by 1 base and 14 bases, with 15 bases remaining between them. The CDR3 loop is CASSQAGLRKSLHF. The CDR3 bases are TGTGCCAGCAGCCAAGCTGGATTAAGGAAATCCCTCCACTTT.

The chain combines TRBV11-3 with TRBJ1-1, with 9 bases matching TRBD1. The CDR3 totals 12 residues. Unmatched junction bases numbered 0, after V lost 2 bases and J lost 8 bases. Germline values: CDR1 SGHNT, CDR2 YENEEA. Here the CDR3 DNA reads TGTGCCAGCAGCTTAACAGGGGGCGAAGCTTTCTTT. Translating gives CASSLTGGEAFF.

This chain uses TRBV7-7 with TRBJ2-3; no clear D gene. The V and J ends lost 3 bases and 0 bases respectively, with 7 bases between them. The CDR3 is made up of 14 amino acids. Germline assignment: CDR1 SSHAT and CDR2 FNYEAQ (reference sequence). As DNA, the CDR3 is TGTGCCAGCAGCTTCTCAACTAGCACAGATACGCAGTATTTT. Translated: CASSFSTSTDTQYF. The variable domain in full, completed from reference TRBV7-7 and TRBJ2-3, reads GAGVSQSPRYKVTKRGQDVTLRCDPISSHATLYWYQQALGQGPEFLTYFNYEAQPDKSGLPSDRFSAERPEGSISTLTIQRTEQRDSAMYRCASSFSTSTDTQYFGPGTRLTVL.